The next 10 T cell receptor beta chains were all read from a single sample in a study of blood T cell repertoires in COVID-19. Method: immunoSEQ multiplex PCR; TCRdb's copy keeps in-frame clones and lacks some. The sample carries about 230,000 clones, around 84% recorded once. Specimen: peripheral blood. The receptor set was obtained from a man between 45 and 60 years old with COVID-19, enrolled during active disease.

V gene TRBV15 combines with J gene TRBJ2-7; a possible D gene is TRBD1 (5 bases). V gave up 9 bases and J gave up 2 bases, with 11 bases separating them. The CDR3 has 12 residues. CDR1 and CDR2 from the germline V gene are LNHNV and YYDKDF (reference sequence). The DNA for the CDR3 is TGTGCCACGAGGACACGACCCTACGAGCAGTACTTC. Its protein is CATRTRPYEQYF.

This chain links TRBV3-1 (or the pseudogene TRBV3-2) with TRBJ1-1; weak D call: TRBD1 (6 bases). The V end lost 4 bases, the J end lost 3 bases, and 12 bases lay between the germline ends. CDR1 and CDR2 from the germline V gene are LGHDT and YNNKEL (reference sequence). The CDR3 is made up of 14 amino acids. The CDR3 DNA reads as TGTGCCAGCAGCCCGGGAGGGGGGTACACTGAAGCTTTCTTT. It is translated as CASSPGGGYTEAFF.

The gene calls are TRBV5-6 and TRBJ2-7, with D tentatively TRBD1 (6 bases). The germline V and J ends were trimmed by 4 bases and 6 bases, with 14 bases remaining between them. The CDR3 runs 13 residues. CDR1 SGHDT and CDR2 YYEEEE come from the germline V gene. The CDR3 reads CASSLRQAGEQYF. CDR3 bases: TGTGCCAGCAGCCTCAGACAGGCTGGCGAGCAGTACTTC.

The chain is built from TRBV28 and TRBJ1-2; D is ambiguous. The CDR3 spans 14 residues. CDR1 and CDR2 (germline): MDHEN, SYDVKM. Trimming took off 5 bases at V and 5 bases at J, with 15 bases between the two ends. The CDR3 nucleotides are TGTGCCAGCAGTCGAACCTCCGAGGGATATGGCTACACCTTC. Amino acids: CASSRTSEGYGYTF.

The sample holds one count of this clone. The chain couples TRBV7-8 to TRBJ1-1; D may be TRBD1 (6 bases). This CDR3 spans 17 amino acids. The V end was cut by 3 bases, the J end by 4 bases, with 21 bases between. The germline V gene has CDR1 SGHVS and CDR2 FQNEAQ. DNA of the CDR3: TGTGCCAGCAGCTTTTATGTAGGGGGGAGGGCCTTCACTGAAGCTTTCTTT. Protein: CASSFYVGGRAFTEAFF.

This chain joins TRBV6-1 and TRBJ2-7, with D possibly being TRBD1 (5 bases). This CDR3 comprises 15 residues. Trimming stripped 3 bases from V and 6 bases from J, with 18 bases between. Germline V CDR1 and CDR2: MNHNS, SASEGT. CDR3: CASSDQGFVGIEQYF. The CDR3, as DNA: TGTGCCAGCAGTGATCAGGGCTTCGTGGGGATCGAGCAGTACTTC.

CDR3 coding DNA: TGCGCCAGCAGCTCGCAGGGGATGTCTGGAAACACCATATATTTT. This translates into CASSSQGMSGNTIYF. The chain is built from TRBV5-1 and TRBJ1-3, with a weak D call TRBD1 (6 bases). The CDR3 is made up of 15 amino acids. The germline CDR1 and CDR2 sequences are SGHRS and YFSETQ. With 3 bases removed from V and 1 base from J, the gap between germline ends came to 11 bases.

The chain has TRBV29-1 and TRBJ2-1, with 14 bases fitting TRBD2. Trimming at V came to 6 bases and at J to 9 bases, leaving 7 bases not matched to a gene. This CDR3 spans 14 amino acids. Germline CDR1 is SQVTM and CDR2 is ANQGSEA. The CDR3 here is CSVQTSGGAVEQFF. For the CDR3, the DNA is TGCAGCGTACAGACTAGCGGGGGGGCTGTTGAGCAGTTCTTC.

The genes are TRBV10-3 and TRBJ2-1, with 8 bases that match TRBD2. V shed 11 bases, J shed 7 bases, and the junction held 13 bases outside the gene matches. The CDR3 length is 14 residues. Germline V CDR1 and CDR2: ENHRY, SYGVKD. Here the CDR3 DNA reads TGTGCCTCCCGGGGGGGCGGAGGGGGAAATGAGCAGTTCTTC. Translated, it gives CASRGGGGGNEQFF.

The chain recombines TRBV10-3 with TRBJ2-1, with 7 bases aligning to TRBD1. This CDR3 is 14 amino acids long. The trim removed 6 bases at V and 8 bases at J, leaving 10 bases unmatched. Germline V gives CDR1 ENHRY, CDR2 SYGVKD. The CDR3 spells CAIRFGQDLDEQFF. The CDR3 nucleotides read TGTGCCATCAGATTCGGACAGGACTTGGATGAGCAGTTCTTC.